This TCR beta chain was documented in a study of T cell responses to AZD1222 COVID-19 vaccine. Looking at the study overall: Combined were second doses at about 4 or about 12 weeks. Points from the study as a whole: The donor group comprised mostly white British people and more females; the analysis possibly underestimated clonal diversity. Repertoire sampling happened only post peak T cell response.

Germline CDR1 reads LGHDT; CDR2 reads YNNKEL (reference sequence). The CDR3 extends over 17 amino acids. J gave up 4 bases and V 1 base, and 7 bases lay outside the gene matches. Assay used: immunoSEQ multiplex PCR; TCRdb lists only in-frame clones, some missing. The sample yields 90,000 to 120,000 clones, around 94% seen once. Comments on this clone: Antigen unknown.

The sequenced sample was peripheral blood, obtained on day 0 of AZD1222 vaccination. The chain has TRBV3-1 (or the pseudogene TRBV3-2) and TRBJ2-5; 12 positions match TRBD2. This TCR was sampled from an adult in good health. The CDR3 bases are TGTGCCAGCAGCCAAGGGCTAGCGGGAGGGCCCCTAGAGACCCAGTACTTC. Translating gives CASSQGLAGGPLETQYF.